The T cell receptor (beta chain) under discussion was sequenced for a study of T cells in Graves' hyperthyroidism and ophthalmopathy. Study as a whole: Prior to any treatment, at the point of initial diagnosis, peripheral blood was collected.

This clonotype was seen many times. CDR1 and CDR2 from the germline V gene are DFQATT and SNEGSKA (reference sequence). V shed 0 bases and J shed 0 bases, with 10 bases lying between them. This CDR3 is built from 15 residues. Regions amplified from RNA transcripts were the TCR beta CDR3 regions. HTBI primers drove first-round RT-PCR of the TCR CDR3. MiXCR, run by TCRdb on the multiplex PCR reads, gives a single entry per CDR3 protein. Of around 290,000 distinct CDR3 sequences in the sample, 15% to 20% were seen once. Ophthalmopathy patients had Clinical Activity Score at least 3, NOSPECS grade at least 4, duration under 3 months. Fresh peripheral blood, less than 11 ml of it, supplied the PBMCs.

V is TRBV20-1 and J is TRBJ2-3; tentative D call: TRBD1 (5 bases). This TCR derives from a woman aged 60-70 years with Graves' ophthalmopathy. Material: blood. The CDR3 region has the DNA TGCAGTGCTAGAGATACGAGACAGAGCACAGATACGCAGTATTTT. Encoded protein: CSARDTRQSTDTQYF.